This T cell receptor (beta chain) is drawn from a study of T cell responses to AZD1222 COVID-19 vaccine. The study, taken as a whole, reports: Reportedly, nearly half of unique spike TCRs recognized epitopes outside B.1.351/B.1.1.7 mutations. Baseline seropositives among AZD1222 recipients totaled only 5 to 7. Spike-wide coverage was observed for vaccine-associated CD4 TCRs, with dominant responses at 160-218 and 743-854.

The protocol was immunoSEQ multiplex PCR, while the TCRdb copy is restricted to in-frame clones and leaves out a portion. The top ten clones hold about 5.4% of a sample with 140,000 or so clones, 88% of them seen once. A remark on this clone: The antigen remains undetermined.

V was shortened by 2 bases and J by 1 base, with 14 bases between the two germline ends. This CDR3 spans 17 amino acids. The V gene's germline CDR1 is SGHVS and CDR2 FQNEAQ. The gene calls are TRBV7-8 and TRBJ1-4; D is unclear. The sequence came from an adult who received the MenACWY meningococcal vaccine as a control. The sample here was peripheral blood, taken 28 days after the second dose of the MenACWY control vaccine. The DNA of the CDR3 is TGTGCCAGCAGCTTAATATGGTTAGGACTAACTAATGAAAAACTGTTTTTT. This sequence encodes CASSLIWLGLTNEKLFF. The full variable domain, completed using reference TRBV7-8 and TRBJ1-4, is GAGVSQSPRYKVAKRGQDVALRCDPISGHVSLFWYQQALGQGPEFLTYFQNEAQLDKSGLPSDRFFAERPEGSVSTLKIQRTQQEDSAVYLCASSLIWLGLTNEKLFFGSGTQLSVL.